The next 3 T cell receptor beta chains were all read from a single sample in a study of T cell responses to AZD1222 COVID-19 vaccine. Data came from immunoSEQ multiplex PCR; TCRdb stores just in-frame clones and leaves some out. The sample records around 160,000 clones, approximately 89% being singletons. The sample consisted of peripheral blood, taken on day 0 of AZD1222 vaccination. Receptors originate from an adult in good health.

The chain carries TRBV18 and TRBJ2-2; D is ambiguous. The CDR3 is made up of 14 amino acids. V was shortened by 1 base and J by 2 bases, with 5 bases between the two germline ends. Germline V gives CDR1 KGHSH, CDR2 LQKENI. CDR3 in DNA: TGTGCCAGCTCACCACGCCCCAACACCGGGGAGCTGTTTTTT. As protein: CASSPRPNTGELFF.

The chain links TRBV19 to TRBJ1-3, with D unclear. Germline-derived CDR1 and CDR2 are LNHDA and SQIVND (reference sequence). V lost 3 bases and J 4 bases, leaving 13 bases between the germline ends. CDR3 length equals 15 residues. The CDR3 reads CASSMGAGSGNTIYF. DNA of the CDR3: TGTGCCAGTAGTATGGGCGCGGGGAGCGGAAACACCATATATTTT.

J is TRBJ1-5 and V is TRBV7-6; D might be TRBD1 (5 bases). CDR3 length equals 16 residues. The V gene's germline CDR1 is SGHVS and CDR2 FNYEAQ. Trimming took 1 base from V and 3 from J, leaving 13 bases between them. Here the CDR3 DNA reads TGTGCCAGCAGCTTAGGCCCAACGGGGGTCAATCAGCCCCAGCATTTT. This translates into CASSLGPTGVNQPQHF. Full variable domain (outside the CDR3, taken from reference TRBV7-6 and TRBJ1-5): GAGVSQSPRYKVTKRGQDVALRCDPISGHVSLYWYRQALGQGPEFLTYFNYEAQQDKSGLPNDRFSAERPEGSISTLTIQRTEQRDSAMYRCASSLGPTGVNQPQHFGDGTRLSIL.